These 10 T cell receptor beta chains originate from one sample sequenced in a study of shared T cell receptors in the human thymus (dated by TCRdb to the early 2020s). Library prep was done by the immunoSEQ multiplex PCR assay. The immuneACCESS repertoire file appears here via TCRdb, limited to in-frame rearrangements. These files lack a portion of the clones; in checked studies, under half of the deficit traces to unresolved V genes, and the cause of the others is not known. The sample table contains about 660,000 clones; only one count was recorded for about 87% of them. The top ten clones comprise 0.0094% of the sample. The sample was also linked to a second study, of human thymus T cells.

Input material: thymocytes. The receptors shown here come from a boy younger than two with a congenital heart defect. Donor details come from another sample of the same person, matched by shared clones.

The V call is TRBV6-5, the J call TRBJ1-5, with 7 bases lining up with TRBD1. J lost 7 bases, V lost 8 bases, and 14 bases had no gene match. Per germline, CDR1 MNHEY and CDR2 SVGAGI. The CDR3 covers 15 residues. CDR3 bases: TGTGCCAGCGGAAATACCGGGACAGACAGACAGCCCCAGCATTTT. It encodes CASGNTGTDRQPQHF.

This rearrangement joins TRBV7-2 to TRBJ2-3, with 11 bases that match TRBD2. The V gene's germline CDR1 is SGHTA and CDR2 FQGNSA. CDR3 length: 18 amino acids. The V segment lost 5 bases and the J segment 2 bases; nucleotides outside the gene matches: 12. The CDR3 region is CASSASSLLAGATDTQYF. In DNA, the CDR3 is TGTGCCAGCAGCGCCTCCAGCCTACTAGCGGGAGCCACAGATACGCAGTATTTT.

This chain connects TRBV27 to TRBJ1-6, with 7 nucleotides matching TRBD1. The germline V gene has CDR1 MNHEY and CDR2 SMNVEV (reference sequence). V gave up 4 bases and J gave up 8 bases; unmatched junction bases: 17. This CDR3 region has 18 residues. The CDR3 protein is CASSYHAVPQGRYSPLHF. The CDR3 DNA is TGTGCCAGCAGTTACCACGCCGTCCCACAGGGGCGGTATTCACCCCTCCACTTT.

The chain combines TRBV5-6 with TRBJ2-1, with D possibly being TRBD1 (5 bases). Germline assignment: CDR1 SGHDT and CDR2 YYEEEE. This CDR3 has 14 amino acids. V gave up 2 bases and J gave up 4 bases, with 10 bases separating them. For the CDR3, the DNA is TGTGCCAGCAGCTTACCCTCAGGGTACAATGAGCAGTTCTTC. Protein product: CASSLPSGYNEQFF. Full variable domain (missing parts from reference TRBV5-6 and TRBJ2-1): DAGVTQSPTHLIKTRGQQVTLRCSPKSGHDTVSWYQQALGQGPQFIFQYYEEEERQRGNFPDRFSGHQFPNYSSELNVNALLLGDSALYLCASSLPSGYNEQFFGPGTRLTVL.

This chain uses TRBV5-1 with TRBJ1-4; 10 bases align to TRBD1. Germline V gene lookup returns CDR1 SGHRS and CDR2 YFSETQ. V dropped 3 bases and J dropped 8; count of bases not matched to a gene: 7. The CDR3 contains 15 residues. Written as DNA, the CDR3 is TGCGCCAGCAGCTATTCCGGGACAGGGGAAGAAAAACTGTTTTTT. Its protein product is CASSYSGTGEEKLFF.

V is TRBV5-4 and J is TRBJ2-1, with 14 bases that match TRBD2. The CDR3 contains 15 residues. Germline V gene data show CDR1 as SGHNT and CDR2 as YYREEE (reference sequence). Trimming cost V 3 bases and J 10 bases; bases outside gene matches: 6. CDR3: CASSSTSGRAGEQFF. The CDR3 nucleotides read TGTGCCAGCAGCTCGACTAGCGGGAGGGCCGGCGAGCAGTTCTTC.

The chain employs TRBV30 and TRBJ2-3, with a weak D call TRBD2 (6 bases). Germline V lookup: CDR1 GTSNPN, CDR2 SVGIG (reference sequence). CDR3 length equals 16 residues. The ends were cut back, 3 bases at V and 4 bases at J, with 20 bases in the middle. The CDR3: CAWRGEGGGNSDTQYF. The CDR3 bases are TGTGCCTGGAGGGGTGAAGGAGGCGGGAACTCAGATACGCAGTATTTT.

V and J are TRBV9 and TRBJ2-5; 7 nucleotides align to TRBD2. Germline CDR1 reads SGDLS; CDR2 reads YYNGEE. The length of the CDR3 is 14 residues. J gave up 2 bases and V 4 bases, and 5 bases lay outside the gene matches. Here the CDR3 reads CASSQGGPQETQYF. The CDR3 nucleotides are TGTGCCAGCAGCCAGGGAGGGCCGCAAGAGACCCAGTACTTC.

This chain uses TRBV10-3 with TRBJ2-3; unclear D gene. Germline assignment: CDR1 ENHRY and CDR2 SYGVKD. Deletions cut 10 bases from V and 3 bases from J, with 14 bases between. This CDR3 spans 13 amino acids. CDR3 protein: CATRRNTTDTQYF. The CDR3 region has the DNA TGTGCCACCCGGCGGAACACTACAGATACGCAGTATTTT.

The rearrangement links TRBV11-3 to TRBJ2-3, with a tentative D call TRBD1 (5 bases). Germline V gene sequence: CDR1 SGHNT, CDR2 YENEEA. V lost 1 base and J 4 bases, leaving 12 bases between the germline ends. The CDR3 is 15 residues long. DNA for the CDR3: TGTGCCAGCAGCTTAGTTTTTACAGGCCCAGATACGCAGTATTTT. Its protein product is CASSLVFTGPDTQYF.